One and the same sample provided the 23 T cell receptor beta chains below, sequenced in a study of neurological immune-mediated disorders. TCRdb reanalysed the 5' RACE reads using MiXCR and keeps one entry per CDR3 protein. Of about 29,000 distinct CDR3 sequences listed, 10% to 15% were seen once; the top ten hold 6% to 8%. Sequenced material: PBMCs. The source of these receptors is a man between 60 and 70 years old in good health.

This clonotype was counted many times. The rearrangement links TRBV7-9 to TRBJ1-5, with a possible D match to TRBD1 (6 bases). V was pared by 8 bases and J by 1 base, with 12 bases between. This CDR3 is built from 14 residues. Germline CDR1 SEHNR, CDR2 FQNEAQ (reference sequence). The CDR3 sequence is CASSGGRSNQPQHF. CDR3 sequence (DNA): TGTGCCAGCTCGGGGGGCAGGAGCAATCAGCCCCAGCATTTT.

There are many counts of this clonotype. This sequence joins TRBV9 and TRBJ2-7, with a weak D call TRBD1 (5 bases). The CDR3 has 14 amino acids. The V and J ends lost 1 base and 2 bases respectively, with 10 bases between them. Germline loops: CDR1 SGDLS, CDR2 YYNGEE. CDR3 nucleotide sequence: TGTGCCAGCAGCGTACGCCCAGGGACCTACGAGCAGTACTTC. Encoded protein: CASSVRPGTYEQYF.

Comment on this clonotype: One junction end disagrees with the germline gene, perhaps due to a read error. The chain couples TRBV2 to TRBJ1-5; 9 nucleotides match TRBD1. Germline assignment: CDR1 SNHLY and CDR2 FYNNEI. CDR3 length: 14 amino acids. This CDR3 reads CASMEGQGNQPRHF. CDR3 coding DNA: TGTGCCAGCATGGAAGGACAGGGGAATCAGCCCCGGCATTTT.

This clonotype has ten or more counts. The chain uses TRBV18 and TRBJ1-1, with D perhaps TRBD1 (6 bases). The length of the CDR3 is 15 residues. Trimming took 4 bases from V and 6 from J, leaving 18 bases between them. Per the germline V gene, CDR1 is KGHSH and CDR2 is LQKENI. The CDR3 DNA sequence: TGTGCCAGCTCACATCTGACAGGTCCAATCGCTGAAGCTTTCTTT. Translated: CASSHLTGPIAEAFF.

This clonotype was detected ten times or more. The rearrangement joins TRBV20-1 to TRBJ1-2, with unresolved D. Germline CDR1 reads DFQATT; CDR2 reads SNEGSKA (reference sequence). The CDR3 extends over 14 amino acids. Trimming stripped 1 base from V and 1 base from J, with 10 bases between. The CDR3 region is CSARAPFGNYGYTF. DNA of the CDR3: TGCAGTGCTAGAGCCCCGTTCGGTAACTATGGCTACACCTTC.

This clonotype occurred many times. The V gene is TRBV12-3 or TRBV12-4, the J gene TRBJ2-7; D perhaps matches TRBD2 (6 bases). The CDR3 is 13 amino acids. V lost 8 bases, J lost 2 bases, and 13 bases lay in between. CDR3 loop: CASRSTGAYEQYF. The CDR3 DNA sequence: TGTGCCAGCCGGAGTACGGGGGCCTACGAGCAGTACTTC.

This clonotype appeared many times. The CDR3 region is CASTYGGEETQYF. CDR3 nucleotide sequence: TGTGCCAGCACCTACGGGGGGGAAGAGACCCAGTACTTC. This chain joins TRBV12-3 or TRBV12-4 and TRBJ2-5; TRBD2 matches at 8 bases. After removal of 7 bases from V and 3 bases from J, the junction contained 4 bases not matched to a gene. The CDR3 consists of 13 residues.

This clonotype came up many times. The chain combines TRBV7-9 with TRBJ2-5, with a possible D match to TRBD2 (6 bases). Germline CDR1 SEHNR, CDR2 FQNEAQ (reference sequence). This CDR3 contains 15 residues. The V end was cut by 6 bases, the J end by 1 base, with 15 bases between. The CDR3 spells CASRPTLAVQETQYF. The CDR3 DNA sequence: TGTGCCAGCAGACCGACTTTAGCGGTCCAAGAGACCCAGTACTTC.

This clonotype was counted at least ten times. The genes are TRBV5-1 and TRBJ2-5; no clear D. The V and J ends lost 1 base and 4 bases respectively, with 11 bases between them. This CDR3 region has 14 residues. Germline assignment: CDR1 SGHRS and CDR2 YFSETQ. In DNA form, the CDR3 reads TGCGCCAGCAGCTTGTATAGGCAAGGAGAGACCCAGTACTTC. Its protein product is CASSLYRQGETQYF.

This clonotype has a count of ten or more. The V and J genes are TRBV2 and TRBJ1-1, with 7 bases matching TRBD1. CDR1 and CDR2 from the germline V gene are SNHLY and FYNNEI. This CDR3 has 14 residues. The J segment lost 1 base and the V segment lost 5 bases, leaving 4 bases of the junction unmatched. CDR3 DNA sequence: TGTGCCAGCAGTAGGGACAGTTCGAACACTGAAGCTTTCTTT. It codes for CASSRDSSNTEAFF.

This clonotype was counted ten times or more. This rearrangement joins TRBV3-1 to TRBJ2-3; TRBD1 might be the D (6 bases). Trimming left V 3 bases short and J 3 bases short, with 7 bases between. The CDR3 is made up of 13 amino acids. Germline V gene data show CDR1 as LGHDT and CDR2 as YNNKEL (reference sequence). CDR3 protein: CASSQGATDTQYF. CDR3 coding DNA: TGTGCCAGCAGCCAGGGGGCAACAGATACGCAGTATTTT.

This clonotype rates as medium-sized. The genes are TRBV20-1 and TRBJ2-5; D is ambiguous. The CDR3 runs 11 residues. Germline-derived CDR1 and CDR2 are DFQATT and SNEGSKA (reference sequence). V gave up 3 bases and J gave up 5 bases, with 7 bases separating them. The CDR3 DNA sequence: TGCAGTGCTAGCGAATATGAGACCCAGTACTTC. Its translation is CSASEYETQYF.

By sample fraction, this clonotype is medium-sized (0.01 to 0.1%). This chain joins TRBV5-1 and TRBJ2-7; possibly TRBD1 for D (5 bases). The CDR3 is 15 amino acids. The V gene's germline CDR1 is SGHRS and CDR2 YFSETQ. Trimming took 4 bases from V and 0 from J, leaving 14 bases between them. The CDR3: CASSLGHLNSYEQYF. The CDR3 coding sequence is TGCGCCAGCAGCCTCGGACACCTTAACTCCTACGAGCAGTACTTC. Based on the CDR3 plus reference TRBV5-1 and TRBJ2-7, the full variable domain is KAGVTQTPRYLIKTRGQQVTLSCSPISGHRSVSWYQQTPGQGLQFLFEYFSETQRNKGNFPGRFSGRQFSNSRSEMNVSTLELGDSALYLCASSLGHLNSYEQYFGPGTRLTVT.

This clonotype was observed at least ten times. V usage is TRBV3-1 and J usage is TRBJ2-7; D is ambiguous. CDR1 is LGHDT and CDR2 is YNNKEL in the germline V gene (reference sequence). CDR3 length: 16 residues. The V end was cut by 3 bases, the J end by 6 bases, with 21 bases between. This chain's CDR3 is CASSQGLSVRTGEQYF. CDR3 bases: TGTGCCAGCAGCCAGGGCCTTTCGGTCAGAACTGGCGAGCAGTACTTC.

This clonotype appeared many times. CDR3 amino acids: CASSSGNTRTDTQYF. Written as DNA, the CDR3 is TGCGCCAGCAGCTCCGGAAACACCCGCACAGATACGCAGTATTTT. The chain employs TRBV5-1 and TRBJ2-3; no firm D call. V was cut by 3 bases and J by 1 base, with 12 bases left in between. The CDR3 runs 15 residues. The V gene's germline CDR1 is SGHRS and CDR2 YFSETQ.

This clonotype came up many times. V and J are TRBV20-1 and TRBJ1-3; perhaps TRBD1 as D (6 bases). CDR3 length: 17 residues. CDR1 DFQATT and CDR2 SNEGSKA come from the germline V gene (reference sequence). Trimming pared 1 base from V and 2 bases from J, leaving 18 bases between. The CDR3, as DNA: TGCAGTGCTAGAGGGCCCCGAGGAGGGGGAACTGGAAACACCATATATTTT. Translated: CSARGPRGGGTGNTIYF.

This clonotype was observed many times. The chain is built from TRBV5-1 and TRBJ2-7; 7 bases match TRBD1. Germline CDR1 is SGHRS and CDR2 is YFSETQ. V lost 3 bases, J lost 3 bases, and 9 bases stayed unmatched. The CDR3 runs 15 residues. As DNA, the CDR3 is TGCGCCAGCAGCTGGCGGACAGGCGGTTTCTACGAGCAGTACTTC. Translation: CASSWRTGGFYEQYF. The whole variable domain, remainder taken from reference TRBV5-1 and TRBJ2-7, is KAGVTQTPRYLIKTRGQQVTLSCSPISGHRSVSWYQQTPGQGLQFLFEYFSETQRNKGNFPGRFSGRQFSNSRSEMNVSTLELGDSALYLCASSWRTGGFYEQYFGPGTRLTVT.

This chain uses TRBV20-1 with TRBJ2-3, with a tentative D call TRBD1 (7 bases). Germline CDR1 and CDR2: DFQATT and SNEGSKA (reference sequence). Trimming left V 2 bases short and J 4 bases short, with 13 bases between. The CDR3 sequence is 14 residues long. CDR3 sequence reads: CSARNFRGADTQYF. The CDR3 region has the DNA TGCAGTGCTAGAAACTTCAGGGGGGCAGATACGCAGTATTTT.

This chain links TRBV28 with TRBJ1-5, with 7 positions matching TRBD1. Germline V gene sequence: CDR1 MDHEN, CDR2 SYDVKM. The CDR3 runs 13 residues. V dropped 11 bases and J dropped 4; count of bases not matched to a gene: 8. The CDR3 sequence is CASQHRGNQPQHF. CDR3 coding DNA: TGTGCCTCTCAGCACAGGGGAAATCAGCCCCAGCATTTT.

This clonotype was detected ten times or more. This CDR3 is CAISDWGNTGELFF. In DNA form, the CDR3 reads TGTGCCATCAGTGACTGGGGGAACACCGGGGAGCTGTTTTTT. The chain links TRBV10-3 to TRBJ2-2; no clear D gene. Trimming stripped 3 bases from V and 1 base from J, with 6 bases between. The CDR3 runs 14 residues. Germline CDR1 ENHRY, CDR2 SYGVKD.

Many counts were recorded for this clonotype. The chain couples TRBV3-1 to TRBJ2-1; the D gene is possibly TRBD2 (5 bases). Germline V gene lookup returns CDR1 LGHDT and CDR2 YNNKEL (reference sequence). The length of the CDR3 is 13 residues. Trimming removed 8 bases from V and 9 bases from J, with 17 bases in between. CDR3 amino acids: CASVATGLPEQFF. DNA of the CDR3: TGTGCCAGCGTAGCGACCGGCCTCCCTGAGCAGTTCTTC.

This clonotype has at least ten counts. The CDR3 DNA reads TGTGCCAGCAGTTTGATGGGAGAGGGGCAGACCGGGGAGCTGTTTTTT. This gives the protein CASSLMGEGQTGELFF. V is TRBV28 and J is TRBJ2-2; D possibly matches TRBD1 or TRBD2 (5 bases each). V was cut by 3 bases and J by 5 bases, with 16 bases left in between. Germline assignment: CDR1 MDHEN and CDR2 SYDVKM. CDR3 length: 16 residues.

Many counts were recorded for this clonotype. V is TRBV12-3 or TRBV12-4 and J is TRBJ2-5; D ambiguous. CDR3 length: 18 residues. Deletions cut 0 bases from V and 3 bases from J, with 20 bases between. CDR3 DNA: TGTGCCAGCAGTTTAGCCCACCCGACTCCCGACGGCAAAGAGACCCAGTACTTC. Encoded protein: CASSLAHPTPDGKETQYF.